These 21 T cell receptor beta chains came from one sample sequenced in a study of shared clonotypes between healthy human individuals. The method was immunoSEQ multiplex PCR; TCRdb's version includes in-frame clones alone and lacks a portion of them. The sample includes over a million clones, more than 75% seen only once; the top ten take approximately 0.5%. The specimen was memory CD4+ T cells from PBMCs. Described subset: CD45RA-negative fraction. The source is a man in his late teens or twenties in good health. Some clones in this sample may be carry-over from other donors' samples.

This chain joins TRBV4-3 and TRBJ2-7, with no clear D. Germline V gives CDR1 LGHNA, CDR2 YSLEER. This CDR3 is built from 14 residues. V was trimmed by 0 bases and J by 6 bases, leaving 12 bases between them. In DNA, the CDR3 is TGCGCCAGCAGCCAAGACAGGAGATTTTCCGAGCAGTACTTC. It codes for CASSQDRRFSEQYF.

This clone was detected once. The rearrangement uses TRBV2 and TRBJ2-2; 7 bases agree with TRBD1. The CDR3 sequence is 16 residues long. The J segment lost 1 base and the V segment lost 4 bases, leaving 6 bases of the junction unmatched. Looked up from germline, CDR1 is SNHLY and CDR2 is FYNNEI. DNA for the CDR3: TGTGCCAGCAGTGGCCGGACAGGCAGGAACACCGGGGAGCTGTTTTTT. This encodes CASSGRTGRNTGELFF.

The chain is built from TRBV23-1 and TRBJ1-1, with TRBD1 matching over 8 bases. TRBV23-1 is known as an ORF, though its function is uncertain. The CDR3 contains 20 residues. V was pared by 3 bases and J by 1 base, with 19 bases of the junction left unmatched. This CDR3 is CASSHSINPIETGENTEAFF. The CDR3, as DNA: TGCGCCAGCAGTCACTCGATAAACCCAATCGAGACAGGGGAGAACACTGAAGCTTTCTTT.

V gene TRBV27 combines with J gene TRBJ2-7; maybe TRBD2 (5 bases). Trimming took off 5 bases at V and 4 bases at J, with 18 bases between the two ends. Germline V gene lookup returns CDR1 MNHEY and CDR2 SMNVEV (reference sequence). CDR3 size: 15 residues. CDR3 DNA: TGTGCCAGCAGTCTCCAGACGGGTCGGAGGTACGAGCAGTACTTC. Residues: CASSLQTGRRYEQYF.

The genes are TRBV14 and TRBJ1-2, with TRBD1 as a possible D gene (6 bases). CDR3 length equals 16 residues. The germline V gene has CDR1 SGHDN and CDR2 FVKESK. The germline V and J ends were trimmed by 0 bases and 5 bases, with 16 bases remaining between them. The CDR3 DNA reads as TGTGCCAGCAGCCAAGAGCGAGGCAAGGGGGAGTATGGCTACACCTTC. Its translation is CASSQERGKGEYGYTF.

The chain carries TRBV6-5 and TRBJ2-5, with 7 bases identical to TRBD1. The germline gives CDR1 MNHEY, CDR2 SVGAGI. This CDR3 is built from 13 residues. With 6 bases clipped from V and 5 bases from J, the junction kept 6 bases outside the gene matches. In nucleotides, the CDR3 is TGTGCCAGCAGCCGACAGGGTCGTGAGACCCAGTACTTC. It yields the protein CASSRQGRETQYF.

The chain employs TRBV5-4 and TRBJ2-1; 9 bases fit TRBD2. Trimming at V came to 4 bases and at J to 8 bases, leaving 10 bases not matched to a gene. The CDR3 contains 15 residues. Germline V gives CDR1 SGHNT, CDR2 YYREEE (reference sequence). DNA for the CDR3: TGTGCCAGCAGCCCCACGGCTAGCGGGATCGATGAGCAGTTCTTC. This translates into CASSPTASGIDEQFF. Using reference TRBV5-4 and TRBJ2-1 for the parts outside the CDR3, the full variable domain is ETGVTQSPTHLIKTRGQQVTLRCSSQSGHNTVSWYQQALGQGPQFIFQYYREEENGRGNFPPRFSGLQFPNYSSELNVNALELDDSALYLCASSPTASGIDEQFFGPGTRLTVL.

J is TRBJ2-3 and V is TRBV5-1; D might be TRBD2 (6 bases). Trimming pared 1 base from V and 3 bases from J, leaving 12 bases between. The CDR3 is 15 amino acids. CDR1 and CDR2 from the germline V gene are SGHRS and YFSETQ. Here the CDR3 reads CASSLYTGVTDTQYF. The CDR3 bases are TGCGCCAGCAGCTTGTACACGGGAGTGACAGATACGCAGTATTTT. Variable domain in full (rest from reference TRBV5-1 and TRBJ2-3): KAGVTQTPRYLIKTRGQQVTLSCSPISGHRSVSWYQQTPGQGLQFLFEYFSETQRNKGNFPGRFSGRQFSNSRSEMNVSTLELGDSALYLCASSLYTGVTDTQYFGPGTRLTVL.

CDR3 in DNA: TGTGCCAGCAGCGTGGGAGGGTGGACTCACATTACCCCAGCCAAAAACATTCAGTACTTC. This gives the protein CASSVGGWTHITPAKNIQYF. The V gene is TRBV13, the J gene TRBJ2-4, with TRBD2 matching over 7 bases. CDR1 is PRHDT and CDR2 is FYEKMQ in the germline V gene (reference sequence). The V and J ends lost 5 bases and 0 bases, in that order; junction bases with no gene match: 19. The CDR3 length is 20 residues.

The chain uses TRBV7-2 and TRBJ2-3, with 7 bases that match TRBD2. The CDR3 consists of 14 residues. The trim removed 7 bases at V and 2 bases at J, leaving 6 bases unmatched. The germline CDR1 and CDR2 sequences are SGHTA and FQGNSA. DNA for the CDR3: TGTGCCAGCAACCCGGGGAGGGTCACAGATACGCAGTATTTT. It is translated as CASNPGRVTDTQYF.

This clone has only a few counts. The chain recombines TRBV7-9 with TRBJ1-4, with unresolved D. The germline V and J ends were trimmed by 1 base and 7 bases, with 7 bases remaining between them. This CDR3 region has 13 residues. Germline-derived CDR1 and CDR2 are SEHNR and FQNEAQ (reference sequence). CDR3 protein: CASSLGTVEKLFF. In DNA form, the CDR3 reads TGTGCCAGCAGCTTAGGAACAGTTGAAAAACTGTTTTTT.

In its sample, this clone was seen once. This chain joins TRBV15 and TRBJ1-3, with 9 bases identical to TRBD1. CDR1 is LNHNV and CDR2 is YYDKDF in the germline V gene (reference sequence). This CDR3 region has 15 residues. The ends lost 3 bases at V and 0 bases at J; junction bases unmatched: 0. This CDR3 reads CATSRGQGSGNTIYF. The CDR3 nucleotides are TGTGCCACCAGCAGGGGACAGGGCTCTGGAAACACCATATATTTT.

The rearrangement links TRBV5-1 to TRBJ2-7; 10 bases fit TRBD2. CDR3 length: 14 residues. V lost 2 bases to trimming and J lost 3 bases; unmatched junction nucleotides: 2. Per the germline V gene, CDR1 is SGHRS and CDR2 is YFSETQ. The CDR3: CASSFTSGNYEQYF. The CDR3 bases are TGCGCCAGCAGCTTCACTAGCGGGAACTACGAGCAGTACTTC.

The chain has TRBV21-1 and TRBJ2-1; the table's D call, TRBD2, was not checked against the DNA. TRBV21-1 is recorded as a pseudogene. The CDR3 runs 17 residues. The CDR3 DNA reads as TGTGCCAGCAGCAAAAAATTCGGGACTCTTCCCGACAATGAGCAGTTCTTC. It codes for CASSKKFGTLPDNEQFF.

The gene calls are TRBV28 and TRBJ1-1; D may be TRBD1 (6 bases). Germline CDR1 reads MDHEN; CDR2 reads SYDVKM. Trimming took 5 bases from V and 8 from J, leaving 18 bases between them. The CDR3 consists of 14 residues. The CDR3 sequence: CASSIWGPTEEAFF. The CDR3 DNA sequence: TGTGCCAGCAGTATTTGGGGGCCAACAGAGGAAGCTTTCTTT.

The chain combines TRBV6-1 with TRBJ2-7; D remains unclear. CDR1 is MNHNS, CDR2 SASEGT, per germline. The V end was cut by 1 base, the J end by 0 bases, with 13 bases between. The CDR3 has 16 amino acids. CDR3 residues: CASSEGPIPLSYEQYF. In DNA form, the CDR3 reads TGTGCCAGCAGTGAAGGTCCTATTCCCCTCTCCTACGAGCAGTACTTC.

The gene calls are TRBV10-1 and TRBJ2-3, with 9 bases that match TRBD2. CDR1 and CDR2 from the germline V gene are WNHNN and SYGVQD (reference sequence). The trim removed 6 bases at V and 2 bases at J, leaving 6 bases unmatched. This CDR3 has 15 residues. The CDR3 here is CASSGSGGTTDTQYF. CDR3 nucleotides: TGCGCCAGCAGCGGTAGCGGGGGCACCACAGATACGCAGTATTTT.

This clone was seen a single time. CDR3 in DNA: TGTGCCAGTAGTATCTTGTCAACGGCAGGGGGCACGGTCACTGAAGCTTTCTTT. It encodes CASSILSTAGGTVTEAFF. This rearrangement joins TRBV19 to TRBJ1-1, with 8 bases fitting TRBD1. V lost 3 bases to trimming and J lost 4 bases; unmatched junction nucleotides: 16. The germline V gene encodes CDR1 LNHDA and CDR2 SQIVND (reference sequence). This CDR3 has 18 residues.

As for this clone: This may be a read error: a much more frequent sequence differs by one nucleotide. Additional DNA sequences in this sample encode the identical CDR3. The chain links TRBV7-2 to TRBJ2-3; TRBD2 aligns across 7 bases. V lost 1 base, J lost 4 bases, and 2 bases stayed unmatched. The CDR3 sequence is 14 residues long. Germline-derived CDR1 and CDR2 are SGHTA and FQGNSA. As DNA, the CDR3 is TGTGCCAGCAGCTTAGGTCTAGCGGCAGATACGCAGTATTTT. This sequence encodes CASSLGLAADTQYF.

CDR3 bases: TGTGCCAGCAGTTTCACCCGGAGGAATAGTAATGAAAAACTGTTTTTT. It translates to CASSFTRRNSNEKLFF. This chain links TRBV6-6 with TRBJ1-4; no reliable D call. The CDR3 extends over 16 amino acids. CDR1 and CDR2 from the germline V gene are MNHNY and SVGAGI (reference sequence). Trimming took off 4 bases at V and 4 bases at J, with 16 bases between the two ends.

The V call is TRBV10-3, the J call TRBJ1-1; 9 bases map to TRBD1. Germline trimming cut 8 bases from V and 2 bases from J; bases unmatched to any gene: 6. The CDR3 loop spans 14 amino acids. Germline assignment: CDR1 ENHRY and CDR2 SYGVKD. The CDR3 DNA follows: TGTGCCATCGGACGGGGACAGGGCAACACTGAAGCTTTCTTT. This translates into CAIGRGQGNTEAFF.